These 10 T cell receptor beta chains share one sample of origin, sequenced in a study of metastatic and nonmetastatic thyroid tumors. No patient received treatment before thyroid surgery. TCRdb re-called clones from the PCR reads using MiXCR. The sample carries approximately 28,000 clones, about 21% recorded once. Sequencing input: blood. These receptor sequences come from a female donor with papillary thyroid cancer or a benign thyroid nodule (not recorded which). Some clones in this sample may be carry-over from other donors' samples.

The chain is built from TRBV6-1 and TRBJ2-6; no firm D call. Looked up from germline, CDR1 is MNHNS and CDR2 is SASEGT. The CDR3 extends over 15 amino acids. V was shortened by 5 bases and J by 0 bases, with 8 bases between the two germline ends. CDR3 coding DNA: TGTGCCAGCAGTTCAGACGACTCTGGGGCCAACGTCCTGACTTTC. As protein: CASSSDDSGANVLTF.

This clone was recorded many times. The rearrangement links TRBV9 to TRBJ2-3, with TRBD1 matching over 9 bases. Germline loops: CDR1 SGDLS, CDR2 YYNGEE. V trimming: 3 bases; J trimming: 2 bases; junction bases outside the gene matches: 7. This CDR3 comprises 16 residues. CDR3 sequence (DNA): TGTGCCAGCAGCGCGTGGGACAGGGTGGACACAGATACGCAGTATTTT. This encodes CASSAWDRVDTDTQYF.

This sequence joins TRBV27 and TRBJ2-1; 9 nucleotides line up with TRBD2. Germline lookup yields CDR1 MNHEY and CDR2 SMNVEV (reference sequence). Trimming cost V 2 bases and J 8 bases; bases outside gene matches: 10. This CDR3 comprises 16 residues. For the CDR3, the DNA is TGTGCCAGCAGTTTAGGCGTCCGACTAGCGGTCCATGAGCAGTTCTTC. As protein: CASSLGVRLAVHEQFF.

This clone has ten or more counts. CDR3 in amino acids: CASSPGTEAFF. CDR3 coding DNA: TGTGCCAGTTCACCGGGGACTGAAGCTTTCTTT. The chain links TRBV19 to TRBJ1-1; unclear D gene. Trimming took off 8 bases at V and 5 bases at J, with 9 bases between the two ends. In germline, CDR1 is LNHDA, CDR2 SQIVND (reference sequence). This CDR3 has 11 amino acids.

V is TRBV11-2 and J is TRBJ2-7; possible D gene TRBD2, 5 bases. Trimming removed 6 bases from V and 2 bases from J, with 14 bases in between. Germline V gene data show CDR1 as SGHAT and CDR2 as FQNNGV. There are 14 residues in the CDR3. The CDR3 DNA sequence: TGTGCCAGCAGACAAAGCGGTAGAGCCTACGAGCAGTACTTC. Protein product: CASRQSGRAYEQYF.

This clone was detected only a few times. This chain uses TRBV27 with TRBJ2-2; the D gene is possibly TRBD1 (6 bases). The germline V and J ends were trimmed by 2 bases and 0 bases, with 7 bases remaining between them. This CDR3 spans 15 amino acids. Germline loops: CDR1 MNHEY, CDR2 SMNVEV (reference sequence). The DNA for the CDR3 is TGTGCCAGCAGTTTAGGGGGCACGAACACCGGGGAGCTGTTTTTT. This translates into CASSLGGTNTGELFF.

This clone was found a few times. V usage is TRBV27 and J usage is TRBJ2-7; TRBD1 matches 8 bases. V shed 4 bases and J 1 base; nucleotides not matched to a gene: 6. The CDR3 loop spans 15 amino acids. CDR1 MNHEY and CDR2 SMNVEV come from the germline V gene (reference sequence). Here the CDR3 reads CASSWTGKLSYEQYF. The CDR3 DNA reads TGTGCCAGCAGTTGGACAGGGAAACTTTCCTACGAGCAGTACTTC.

This clone counts as medium-sized. This chain links TRBV10-3 with TRBJ2-7; 8 bases are a match to TRBD2. Germline lookup yields CDR1 ENHRY and CDR2 SYGVKD. Trimming cost V 7 bases and J 4 bases; bases outside gene matches: 6. The CDR3 contains 13 residues. The CDR3 is CAITSPGGYEQYF. CDR3 nucleotide sequence: TGTGCCATCACCTCGCCGGGGGGGTACGAGCAGTACTTC.

Sample share makes this clone medium-sized. V and J are TRBV6-5 and TRBJ2-7, with TRBD1 matching over 7 bases. Germline-derived CDR1 and CDR2 are MNHEY and SVGAGI. Trimming removed 2 bases from V and 5 bases from J; junction bases left unmatched: 9. CDR3 size: 15 residues. The CDR3 here is CASSYAKGAAHEQYF. Here the CDR3 DNA reads TGTGCCAGCAGTTACGCGAAGGGGGCGGCCCACGAGCAGTACTTC.

The sample holds many counts of this clone. The CDR3 coding sequence is TGCGCCAGCAGCTTGGCCGACTACCTTACAGATACGCAGTATTTT. Protein: CASSLADYLTDTQYF. This rearrangement joins TRBV5-1 to TRBJ2-3, with D possibly TRBD2 on 5 matching bases. Germline V CDR1 and CDR2: SGHRS, YFSETQ. V was clipped by 0 bases and J by 3 bases, with 11 bases between them. This CDR3 region has 15 residues.